Each of the 27 T cell receptor beta chains below was sequenced from the same sample in a study of T cells in Graves' hyperthyroidism and ophthalmopathy. The investigators amplified TCR beta CDR3 regions from RNA transcripts. The HTBI primer set drove a first-round RT-PCR of the TCR CDR3. TCRdb fed the multiplex PCR reads into MiXCR, producing one record per CDR3 protein. The sample lists around 600,000 distinct CDR3 sequences; 13% to 15% were seen once. Sequencing was performed on blood. The receptors derive from a woman aged 18-29 years with Graves' ophthalmopathy.

This clonotype has a count of ten or more. The chain recombines TRBV2 with TRBJ2-1; 8 positions agree with TRBD2. With V trimmed by 7 bases and J by 4 bases, 3 bases remained unmatched. This CDR3 spans 13 amino acids. Germline lookup yields CDR1 SNHLY and CDR2 FYNNEI. For the CDR3, the DNA is TGTGCCAGCAAGGGACTAGTATACAATGAGCAGTTCTTC. Protein: CASKGLVYNEQFF. The whole variable domain, remainder taken from reference TRBV2 and TRBJ2-1, is EPEVTQTPSHQVTQMGQEVILRCVPISNHLYFYWYRQILGQKVEFLVSFYNNEISEKSEIFDDQFSVERPDGSNFTLKIRSTKLEDSAMYFCASKGLVYNEQFFGPGTRLTVL.

The chain employs TRBV12-3 or TRBV12-4 and TRBJ2-1; 10 positions match TRBD2. CDR3 length equals 16 residues. The V segment lost 3 bases and the J segment 3 bases; nucleotides outside the gene matches: 5. CDR3 loop: CASSFRAGGGYNEQFF. In DNA form, the CDR3 reads TGTGCCAGCAGTTTTCGAGCGGGAGGGGGCTACAATGAGCAGTTCTTC.

This clonotype was detected ten times or more. V gene TRBV5-1 combines with J gene TRBJ1-1; maybe TRBD1 (5 bases). This CDR3 is 12 amino acids long. Between the trimmed V and J ends, which lost 6 bases and 5 bases, there was a span of 11 bases. Germline V gene sequence: CDR1 SGHRS, CDR2 YFSETQ. The CDR3 sequence: CASTLGGTEAFF. The CDR3 region has the DNA TGCGCCAGCACTCTTGGGGGGACTGAAGCTTTCTTT.

The chain recombines TRBV14 with TRBJ1-1; D might be TRBD1 (5 bases). The germline gives CDR1 SGHDN, CDR2 FVKESK. V was trimmed by 2 bases and J by 10 bases, leaving 23 bases between them. CDR3 size: 16 residues. As DNA, the CDR3 is TGTGCCAGCAGCCAACAACGACAGTTTCTGGGGCCGGGAGCTTTCTTT. Translating it yields CASSQQRQFLGPGAFF.

This clonotype was seen repeatedly, ten times or more. The chain links TRBV19 to TRBJ2-7; D call uncertain. Germline values: CDR1 LNHDA, CDR2 SQIVND (reference sequence). Trimming cost V 3 bases and J 3 bases, with 9 bases left between them. The CDR3 is made up of 13 amino acids. Written as DNA, the CDR3 is TGTGCCAGTAGTATCGCCGTCAGCTACGAGCAGTACTTC. Translated: CASSIAVSYEQYF.

This clonotype appeared a few times. This chain joins TRBV20-1 and TRBJ1-1, with a tentative D call TRBD1 (6 bases). Germline loops: CDR1 DFQATT, CDR2 SNEGSKA (reference sequence). The CDR3 length is 13 residues. Trimming removed 5 bases from V and 6 bases from J, with 16 bases in between. CDR3 in DNA: TGCAGTGCTCAAAAGGGGGATGGCGCTGAAGCTTTCTTT. Amino acids: CSAQKGDGAEAFF.

This clonotype was picked up many times. V is TRBV5-1 and J is TRBJ1-2; D gene unclear. Germline V gene lookup returns CDR1 SGHRS and CDR2 YFSETQ. Trimming pared 0 bases from V and 3 bases from J, leaving 15 bases between. The CDR3 has 16 residues. The CDR3 DNA is TGCGCCAGCAGCTTGGAACACCTCGCGTCGGACTATGGCTACACCTTC. This translates into CASSLEHLASDYGYTF.

This clonotype was seen many times. The junction differs from germline at one of its ends, possibly a read error. The chain combines TRBV5-6 with TRBJ1-4; D call uncertain. The length of the CDR3 is 16 residues. Germline lookup yields CDR1 SGHDT and CDR2 YYEEEE. In DNA form, the CDR3 reads TGTGCCAGCAGTTTGGGTCCCCGGGCCCGGGAGGAAAAACTGTTTTTT. This gives the protein CASSLGPRAREEKLFF.

In this sample, this clonotype turned up many times. V and J are TRBV3-1 and TRBJ1-1, with D unclear. V lost 0 bases and J 1 base, leaving 12 bases between the germline ends. Per the germline V gene, CDR1 is LGHDT and CDR2 is YNNKEL (reference sequence). The CDR3 loop spans 16 amino acids. In DNA form, the CDR3 reads TGTGCCAGCAGCCAAGATCGTCCCGCCGGGAACACTGAAGCTTTCTTT. Residues: CASSQDRPAGNTEAFF. Complete variable domain (other parts from reference TRBV3-1 and TRBJ1-1): DTAVSQTPKYLVTQMGNDKSIKCEQNLGHDTMYWYKQDSKKFLKIMFSYNNKELIINETVPNRFSPKSPDKAHLNLHINSLELGDSAVYFCASSQDRPAGNTEAFFGQGTRLTVV.

This clonotype appeared a few times. The rearrangement joins TRBV10-1 to TRBJ1-2, with 7 bases identical to TRBD1. This CDR3 spans 19 amino acids. Trimming at V came to 2 bases and at J to 4 bases, leaving 19 bases not matched to a gene. Germline-derived CDR1 and CDR2 are WNHNN and SYGVQD (reference sequence). Here the CDR3 reads CASSERGSFDRESPYGYTF. The CDR3 DNA is TGCGCCAGCAGTGAGAGGGGATCCTTTGACAGGGAGTCTCCCTATGGCTACACCTTC.

This chain joins TRBV29-1 and TRBJ1-5; 8 bases line up with TRBD1. Losses at the gene ends were 2 bases for V and 5 bases for J; bases not matched to a gene: 2. The germline V gene has CDR1 SQVTM and CDR2 ANQGSEA. This CDR3 comprises 13 residues. The CDR3 nucleotides read TGCAGCGTTGAAACGACAGGGGATCAGCCCCAGCATTTT. It is translated as CSVETTGDQPQHF. The variable domain in full, with the rest retrieved from reference TRBV29-1 and TRBJ1-5, is SAVISQKPSRDICQRGTSLTIQCQVDSQVTMMFWYRQQPGQSLTLIATANQGSEATYESGFVIDKFPISRPNLTFSTLTVSNMSPEDSSIYLCSVETTGDQPQHFGDGTRLSIL.

Ten or more counts support this clonotype. The V and J genes are TRBV20-1 and TRBJ2-5, with D possibly being TRBD2 (6 bases). The CDR3 totals 14 residues. Trimming took off 3 bases at V and 1 base at J, with 12 bases between the two ends. Looked up from germline, CDR1 is DFQATT and CDR2 is SNEGSKA (reference sequence). The CDR3 sequence is CSASVGGVQETQYF. CDR3 sequence (DNA): TGCAGTGCTAGCGTCGGCGGGGTCCAAGAGACCCAGTACTTC.

There are a few counts of this clonotype. The chain employs TRBV2 and TRBJ1-2; D remains ambiguous. The CDR3 consists of 14 residues. Germline V gene data show CDR1 as SNHLY and CDR2 as FYNNEI. Trimming left V 4 bases short and J 7 bases short, with 16 bases between. CDR3 DNA sequence: TGTGCCAGCAGTGGAGTAGGGCAAGGCGGTGGCTACACCTTC. Residues: CASSGVGQGGGYTF.

As regards this clonotype: This may be a read error: a much more frequent sequence differs by one nucleotide. The chain employs TRBV20-1 and TRBJ2-7; weak D call: TRBD2 (6 bases). Germline CDR1 and CDR2: DFQATT and SNEGSKA (reference sequence). The V end was cut by 5 bases, the J end by 1 base, with 18 bases between. The CDR3 contains 15 residues. The CDR3 DNA follows: TGCAGTGCTCGCCAACGGGGGTCCGGATCCTACGAGCAGTACTTC. Amino acid sequence: CSARQRGSGSYEQYF.

This clonotype was observed at least ten times. V gene TRBV11-2 combines with J gene TRBJ2-3, with 9 bases fitting TRBD2. CDR1 and CDR2 (germline): SGHAT, FQNNGV. The CDR3 covers 16 residues. The junction had 8 bases not matched to a gene; V was cut back by 1 base and J by 6 bases. CDR3 coding DNA: TGTGCCAGCAGCTTAGTGTGGCGGGAGGGCCTGGATACGCAGTATTTT. This codes for CASSLVWREGLDTQYF.

The table lists this clonotype with a few counts. This chain uses TRBV6-2 or TRBV6-3 with TRBJ2-3, with 10 bases that match TRBD2. Trimming removed 4 bases from V and 3 bases from J; junction bases left unmatched: 7. CDR1 and CDR2 (germline): MNHEY, SVGEGT. The CDR3 extends over 16 amino acids. The CDR3 region has the DNA TGTGCCAGCAGTTCGTCTCTAGCGGGAGAAACAGATACGCAGTATTTT. Translated, it gives CASSSSLAGETDTQYF.

This clonotype was observed at least ten times. This rearrangement joins TRBV9 to TRBJ2-1; 7 nucleotides line up with TRBD2. CDR1 is SGDLS, CDR2 YYNGEE, per germline. The CDR3 is 16 residues long. J gave up 2 bases and V 3 bases, and 8 bases lay outside the gene matches. The DNA of the CDR3 is TGTGCCAGCAGCGCCACAGGCAGCGGGACCTACAATGAGCAGTTCTTC. This translates into CASSATGSGTYNEQFF.

The rearrangement links TRBV7-3 to TRBJ1-3, with D uncertain. Germline assignment: CDR1 SGHTA and CDR2 FQGTGA. V lost 5 bases, J lost 0 bases, and 23 bases lay in between. The CDR3 length is 19 residues. CDR3 sequence (DNA): TGTGCCAGCAGCAAAAAAAATTGGTACCCCGGGAGCTCTGGAAACACCATATATTTT. Protein product: CASSKKNWYPGSSGNTIYF.

This clonotype was seen ten or more times. V is TRBV6-1 and J is TRBJ2-1; 7 nucleotides agree with TRBD1. With V trimmed by 1 base and J by 10 bases, 1 base remained unmatched. Germline assignment: CDR1 MNHNS and CDR2 SASEGT. This CDR3 spans 12 amino acids. CDR3 sequence (DNA): TGTGCCAGCAGTGAAGTGGGACAGGAGCAGTTCTTC. It encodes CASSEVGQEQFF.

The genes are TRBV4-1 and TRBJ2-1, with 8 positions matching TRBD2. This CDR3 has 15 residues. With V trimmed by 1 base and J by 10 bases, 9 bases remained unmatched. The germline CDR1 and CDR2 sequences are MGHRA and YSYEKL. CDR3 residues: CASSQGSGSGYEQFF. In DNA, the CDR3 is TGCGCCAGCAGCCAAGGCAGCGGGAGTGGCTACGAGCAGTTCTTC.

This clonotype occurred many times. V and J are TRBV20-1 and TRBJ1-2; the match to TRBD1 covers 10 bases. The junction had 7 bases not matched to a gene; V was cut back by 1 base and J by 2 bases. CDR3 length: 16 amino acids. Germline CDR1 reads DFQATT; CDR2 reads SNEGSKA (reference sequence). In DNA form, the CDR3 reads TGCAGTGCTAGAGGGGACAGGGGCTTAGGGAACTATGGCTACACCTTC. This translates into CSARGDRGLGNYGYTF.

The chain carries TRBV4-2 and TRBJ2-7, with 8 bases that match TRBD2. The CDR3 length is 16 residues. The germline gives CDR1 LGHNA, CDR2 YNFKEQ. Trimming at V came to 0 bases and at J to 2 bases, leaving 6 bases not matched to a gene. The CDR3 bases are TGTGCCAGCAGCCAAGATTTTACTAGCGGTACCTACGAGCAGTACTTC. This encodes CASSQDFTSGTYEQYF.

V usage is TRBV19 and J usage is TRBJ1-6; tentative D call: TRBD1 (5 bases). Trimming took 9 bases from V and 9 from J, leaving 21 bases between them. This CDR3 is built from 15 residues. Germline values: CDR1 LNHDA, CDR2 SQIVND (reference sequence). CDR3 in amino acids: CASKKFGGFLSPLHF. CDR3 sequence (DNA): TGTGCCAGCAAAAAATTCGGGGGATTTCTTTCACCCCTCCACTTT.

At least ten counts were recorded for this clonotype. The genes are TRBV6-1 and TRBJ2-1; tentatively, D is TRBD1 or TRBD2 (5 bases each). The CDR3 is 17 amino acids. Trimming stripped 5 bases from V and 1 base from J, with 18 bases between. Germline-derived CDR1 and CDR2 are MNHNS and SASEGT. The CDR3 spells CASSPRDHSRSYNEQFF. CDR3 nucleotide sequence: TGTGCCAGCAGTCCCCGGGACCATAGTCGGTCCTACAATGAGCAGTTCTTC.

The chain has TRBV7-6 and TRBJ2-3, with 12 nucleotides matching TRBD2. The CDR3 has 17 residues. V gave up 5 bases and J gave up 1 base; unmatched junction bases: 7. Germline CDR1 SGHVS, CDR2 FNYEAQ. The chain's CDR3 is CASSHRTSGKGTDTQYF. The CDR3 region has the DNA TGTGCCAGCAGCCACCGGACTAGCGGGAAAGGCACAGATACGCAGTATTTT.

The CDR3 spells CASSPFYGLSYNEQFF. The CDR3 coding sequence is TGTGCCAGCAGCCCTTTTTACGGGCTCTCCTACAATGAGCAGTTCTTC. The chain carries TRBV2 and TRBJ2-1; D not resolved. V lost 6 bases, J lost 0 bases, and 15 bases lay in between. Germline assignment: CDR1 SNHLY and CDR2 FYNNEI. The CDR3 covers 16 residues.

This clonotype was picked up many times. The chain uses TRBV6-2 or TRBV6-3 and TRBJ2-7; 8 bases fit TRBD2. This CDR3 spans 17 amino acids. Germline V gives CDR1 MNHEY, CDR2 SVGEGT. V dropped 5 bases and J dropped 0; count of bases not matched to a gene: 12. DNA of the CDR3: TGTGCCAGCAGTCGCAGCCTAGCGGGCTGGGCCTCCTACGAGCAGTACTTC. This translates into CASSRSLAGWASYEQYF.